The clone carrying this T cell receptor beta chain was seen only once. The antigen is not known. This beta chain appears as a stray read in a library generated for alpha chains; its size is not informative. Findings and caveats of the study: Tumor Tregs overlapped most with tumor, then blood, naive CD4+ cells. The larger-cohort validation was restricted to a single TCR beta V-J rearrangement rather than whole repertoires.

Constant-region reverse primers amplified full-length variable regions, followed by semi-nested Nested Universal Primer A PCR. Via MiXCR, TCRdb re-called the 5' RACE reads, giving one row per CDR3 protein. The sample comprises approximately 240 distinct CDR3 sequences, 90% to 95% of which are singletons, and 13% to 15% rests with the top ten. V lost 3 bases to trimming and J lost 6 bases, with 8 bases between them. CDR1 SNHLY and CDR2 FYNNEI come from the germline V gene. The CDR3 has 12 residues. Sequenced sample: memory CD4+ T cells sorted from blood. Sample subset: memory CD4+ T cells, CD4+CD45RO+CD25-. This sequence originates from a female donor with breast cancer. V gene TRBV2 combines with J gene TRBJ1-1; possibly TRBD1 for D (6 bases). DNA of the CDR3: TGTGCCAGCAGTGAGAACAGGGCTGAAGCTTTCTTT. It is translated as CASSENRAEAFF.